The clone carrying this TCR beta chain was seen a few times. Its antigen is not known. Germline CDR1 LGHDT, CDR2 YNNKEL (reference sequence). There are 19 residues in the CDR3. The V gene lost 1 base and the J gene lost 4 bases, with 25 bases spanning the gap. TCRdb redid the calling of the reads with MiXCR, one entry per CDR3 protein. The repertoire has roughly 630,000 distinct CDR3 sequences, around 24% of them found once; the top ten carry around 8%. The entry originates in a study of T cell repertoires in cytomegalovirus infection. Study observations and caveats: In two of eight donors, the top clonotype was HLA-C-restricted CMV-specific. There were carriers of CMV plus the relevant HLA, and cumulative public TCR beta family frequency identified them.

This chain joins TRBV3-1 and TRBJ1-2; D is unresolved. Sequenced: CD8+ T cells from PBMCs. The sequence was collected from a human donor in good health (CMV status not recorded). Some clones in this sample may be carry-over from other donors' samples. DNA of the CDR3: TGTGCCAGCAGCCAAGTTCAGTTTGTCGGACCGGAGGTTTTCTATGGCTACACCTTC. It encodes CASSQVQFVGPEVFYGYTF.